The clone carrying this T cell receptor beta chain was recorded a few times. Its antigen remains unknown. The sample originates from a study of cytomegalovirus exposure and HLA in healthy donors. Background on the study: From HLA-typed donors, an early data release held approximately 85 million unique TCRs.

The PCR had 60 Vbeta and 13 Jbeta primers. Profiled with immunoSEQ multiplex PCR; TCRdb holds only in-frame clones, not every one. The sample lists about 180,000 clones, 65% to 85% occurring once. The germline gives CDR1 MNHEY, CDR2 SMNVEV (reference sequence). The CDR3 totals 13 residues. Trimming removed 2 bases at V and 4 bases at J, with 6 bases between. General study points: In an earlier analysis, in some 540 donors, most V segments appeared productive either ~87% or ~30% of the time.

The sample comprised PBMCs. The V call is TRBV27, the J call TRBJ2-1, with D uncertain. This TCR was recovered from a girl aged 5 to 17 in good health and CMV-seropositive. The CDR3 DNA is TGTGCCAGCAGTTTACCTAATTACAATGAGCAGTTCTTC. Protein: CASSLPNYNEQFF.